This T cell receptor (beta chain) appears in the sequencing data of a study of blood T cells in healthy people across ages (dated by TCRdb to the mid-2010s). Looking at the study overall: Template switching captured roughly one uniquely barcoded TCR beta cDNA molecule per two T cells in model experiments. Age-related changes in TCR beta repertoire diversity were measured in the study by deep sequencing normalized with unique cDNA molecular identifiers. The donors were split into four age groups: young (average about 15 years), middle-aged (39), aged (62) and long-lived (about 74). To avoid experimental bias, donors of different ages were randomly spread across the sequencing lanes. Two additional independent replicas of 1 million unique cDNA reads from the same blood draw were analyzed for two donors (one aged 18 to 30 and one aged 80 or older).

The donors were under 40 Caucasian individuals from Russia, aged 6 to 90 years, who were systemically healthy. Each donor gave 8 to 10 milliliters of peripheral blood, drawn into EDTA-treated Vacutainer tubes. Ficoll-Paque density-gradient centrifugation was used to isolate PBMCs, with at least 7 million per sample. Total RNA was extracted from PBMCs with Trizol reagent, with at least 5 micrograms obtained per sample. For every donor, an aliquot of PBMCs went through flow cytometry to measure the percentages of naive CD45RAhigh/CD27high T cells. Libraries were built with 5' RACE. The data were produced on an Illumina HiSeq 2500. A second roughly 6 to 11 cycle PCR used a sample-barcoded 5' primer and a J-beta primer mix. A unique molecular identifier was introduced onto each TCR beta cDNA molecule by a template-switch 5' adaptor carrying 12 random nucleotides. At least 2.5 million CDR3-containing paired-end reads were obtained from each sample. First-strand cDNA synthesis was performed from all RNA using the Mint cDNA synthesis kit, with priming by a TRBC-specific oligonucleotide. After uracil-DNA glycosylase treatment, a first 18-cycle PCR used universal primers M1SS and BC2_uni_R on all cDNA. The study's processing was this. For normalization, 1 million high-quality reads were randomly selected from each sample, with every read carrying a distinct molecular identifier. Reads sharing molecular identifiers were discarded rather than binned into consensus sequences. CDR3 identification, clonotype clustering and error correction used MiTCR with a Q25 quality threshold and the strictest error-elimination algorithm. A nonparametric unseen species model with Euler transformation was used to estimate lower-bound total TCR beta diversity. Starting from the raw public reads, TCRdb applied fastp trimming at Q25, assembled clones with MiXCR and retained in-frame beta chains. Each CDR3 protein appears once, grouped with its most common genes and DNA. The V and J calls were determined by TCRdb, not by the authors. The sample has a few hundred thousand distinct CDR3 sequences on record, roughly 27% of them singletons. Of the sample, 29% is held by the ten largest clones.

From a lookup of the germline V gene, CDR1 and CDR2 are MNHEY and SVGAGI. The CDR3 runs 17 amino acids, cysteine and phenylalanine included. The DNA shown is the 51-base CDR3, in frame from base 1. Unmatched junction bases come to 7, with V trimmed by 2 bases and J by 4 bases. In this sample, this clonotype turned up a few times. It has no known antigen specificity. One base away there is no much larger clone; base qualities are not given. Here is what the overall study found, with its caveats: Observed TCR beta diversity per million T cells fell roughly linearly with age, and a significant reduction was already apparent by age around 39. Estimates of total diversity from one million sequenced T cells were regarded as lower bounds and underestimates. Because profiling used bulk unsorted PBMCs, naive and antigen-experienced compartments could not be compared conclusively. Compared with the aged group, more naive CD4+ T cells, fewer expanded clones and increased TCR diversity were shown by the long-lived group, suggesting age selection. There was a strong correlation between observed TCR beta diversity and the percentage of naive T cells measured by flow cytometry. Because the CMV infection status of the donors was unknown, age-related changes in expanded clonotypes may potentially have been confounded.

Sequenced material: blood. This sequence was found in a woman between 70 and 85 years old in good health. The sequence links TRBV6-5 to TRBJ2-1, with TRBD2 identical over 11 junction bases. The DNA sequence is given as TGTGCCAGCAGTTACACCCCCACTAGCGGGAGTTACAATGAGCAGTTCTTC. It is translated as CASSYTPTSGSYNEQFF.